Shown below are 18 T cell receptor beta chains from a single sample sequenced in a study of blood T cell repertoires in COVID-19. Libraries were prepared by immunoSEQ multiplex PCR; TCRdb keeps only in-frame clonotypes and omits some of them. Among around 330,000 clones listed, about 85% were seen once. The material sequenced was PBMCs or T cells enriched from blood (not recorded which). These receptors were collected from a woman aged 30 to 39 who had been exposed to COVID-19.

The rearrangement links TRBV11-2 to TRBJ2-7; tentative D call: TRBD1 (5 bases). Germline CDR1 and CDR2: SGHAT and FQNNGV. V shed 0 bases and J shed 5 bases, with 14 bases lying between them. This CDR3 comprises 15 residues. CDR3 protein: CASSLDDSAWDEQYF. CDR3 DNA: TGTGCCAGCAGCTTAGATGACAGCGCCTGGGACGAGCAGTACTTC.

Many counts were recorded for this clone. V and J are TRBV6-4 and TRBJ2-7; tentatively, D is TRBD1 (6 bases). V gave up 3 bases and J gave up 0 bases, with 9 bases separating them. The CDR3 has 14 amino acids. From germline, CDR1 is MRHNA and CDR2 SNTAGT. The CDR3 DNA is TGTGCCAGCAGTGAAGAGGACAGCTCCTACGAGCAGTACTTC. It codes for CASSEEDSSYEQYF.

This chain connects TRBV9 to TRBJ1-6, with TRBD1 as a possible D gene (5 bases). Trimming cost V 0 bases and J 7 bases, with 5 bases left between them. The germline CDR1 and CDR2 sequences are SGDLS and YYNGEE. The CDR3 has 13 amino acids. The CDR3 loop is CASSVEGNSPLHF. The CDR3 DNA is TGTGCCAGCAGCGTAGAGGGGAATTCACCCCTCCACTTT.

The V and J genes are TRBV4-3 and TRBJ1-1; D not resolved. From germline, CDR1 is LGHNA and CDR2 YSLEER. The CDR3 runs to 13 residues. V was cut by 0 bases and J by 5 bases, with 7 bases left in between. CDR3 residues: CASSQESRTEAFF. In DNA form, the CDR3 reads TGCGCCAGCAGCCAAGAAAGCCGTACTGAAGCTTTCTTT.

V gene TRBV28 combines with J gene TRBJ2-5, with 11 bases lining up with TRBD2. The CDR3 loop spans 18 amino acids. Per the germline V gene, CDR1 is MDHEN and CDR2 is SYDVKM. After removal of 6 bases from V and 5 bases from J, the junction contained 17 bases not matched to a gene. The CDR3 region is CASSSIGFSGRAEETQYF. In DNA form, the CDR3 reads TGTGCCAGCAGCTCTATCGGTTTTAGCGGGAGGGCCGAGGAGACCCAGTACTTC.

The CDR3 region is CASSPGGPYEQYF. The CDR3 coding sequence is TGTGCCAGCTCCCCAGGGGGTCCCTACGAGCAGTACTTC. The V gene is TRBV28, the J gene TRBJ2-7; 7 nucleotides line up with TRBD1. Germline V CDR1 and CDR2: MDHEN, SYDVKM. Trimming took 8 bases from V and 2 from J; bases not matched to a gene: 6. The CDR3 loop spans 13 amino acids.

This clone was recorded once. J is TRBJ2-2 and V is TRBV6-2 or TRBV6-3, with D unclear. Per germline, CDR1 MNHEY and CDR2 SVGEGT. V gave up 6 bases and J gave up 6 bases, with 14 bases separating them. The CDR3 spans 14 residues. The CDR3 DNA reads as TGTGCCAGCAGCTCAAACGGAGAGGCCGGGGAGCTGTTTTTT. This translates into CASSSNGEAGELFF.

The rearrangement links TRBV7-3 to TRBJ2-3; weak D call: TRBD2 (6 bases). Trimming stripped 5 bases from V and 1 base from J, with 16 bases between. CDR1 is SGHTA and CDR2 is FQGTGA in the germline V gene. CDR3 length: 16 amino acids. The CDR3 region has the DNA TGTGCCAGCAGCCAATTAGGTAGCGGTCGCACAGATACGCAGTATTTT. Encoded protein: CASSQLGSGRTDTQYF.

This chain links TRBV19 with TRBJ2-1, with TRBD1 matching 8 bases. The V gene end was trimmed by 5 bases and the J gene end by 9 bases; junction bases not matched to a gene: 15. This CDR3 region has 16 residues. CDR1 and CDR2 (germline): LNHDA, SQIVND (reference sequence). The CDR3 here is CASSSSRGPKGSEQFF. CDR3 in DNA: TGTGCCAGTAGTTCTTCCAGGGGGCCCAAAGGCAGTGAGCAGTTCTTC.

This clone has just one count. This chain connects TRBV18 to TRBJ1-1; D might be TRBD1 (6 bases). Trimming took 3 bases from V and 4 from J, leaving 12 bases between them. Germline V lookup: CDR1 KGHSH, CDR2 LQKENI. There are 14 residues in the CDR3. DNA for the CDR3: TGTGCCAGCTCACCTACAGGGACGGGCACTGAAGCTTTCTTT. It encodes CASSPTGTGTEAFF.

This chain uses TRBV9 with TRBJ1-1, with D uncertain. Germline CDR1 is SGDLS and CDR2 is YYNGEE. CDR3 size: 13 residues. V lost 2 bases, J lost 3 bases, and 8 bases lay in between. CDR3 DNA sequence: TGTGCCAGCAGCGTGAAGCGGGACACTGAAGCTTTCTTT. Translation: CASSVKRDTEAFF.

V usage is TRBV19 and J usage is TRBJ2-1; 9 bases match TRBD2. Germline CDR1 and CDR2: LNHDA and SQIVND (reference sequence). Trimming took 4 bases from V and 9 from J; bases not matched to a gene: 10. The CDR3 loop spans 15 amino acids. This CDR3 is CASSSIAGVPREQFF. In nucleotides, the CDR3 is TGTGCCAGTAGTAGTATAGCGGGGGTTCCACGTGAGCAGTTCTTC.

The CDR3 reads CASSVPGQRAGGQYF. In DNA form, the CDR3 reads TGTGCCAGCAGTGTCCCGGGACAGCGGGCGGGGGGTCAGTACTTC. The chain has TRBV9 and TRBJ2-5; maybe TRBD2 (8 bases). The CDR3 is made up of 15 amino acids. The germline gives CDR1 SGDLS, CDR2 YYNGEE. Trimming shortened V by 5 bases and J by 11 bases, and 25 bases separated the two germline ends.

The chain joins TRBV4-2 to TRBJ1-5; 10 bases are a match to TRBD1. This CDR3 region has 16 residues. Trimming removed 4 bases from V and 4 bases from J; junction bases left unmatched: 7. The germline gives CDR1 LGHNA, CDR2 YNFKEQ. The CDR3 loop is CASSLWTGGRNQPQHF. The DNA for the CDR3 is TGTGCCAGCAGCCTCTGGACAGGGGGAAGGAATCAGCCCCAGCATTTT.

This CDR3 reads CASSEPRSGNTIYF. The DNA for the CDR3 is TGTGCCAGCAGTGAACCCAGGTCTGGAAACACCATATATTTT. The chain combines TRBV6-1 with TRBJ1-3; D uncertain. CDR1 is MNHNS, CDR2 SASEGT, per germline. This CDR3 comprises 14 residues. V lost 2 bases, J lost 1 base, and 6 bases lay in between.

CDR3 loop: CASNFGQGSSYEQYF. The CDR3 region has the DNA TGTGCCAGCAATTTTGGGCAGGGGTCTTCCTACGAGCAGTACTTC. The genes are TRBV2 and TRBJ2-7, with D possibly matching TRBD1 (6 bases). This CDR3 region has 15 residues. V lost 7 bases, J lost 1 base, and 17 bases lay in between. Per the germline V gene, CDR1 is SNHLY and CDR2 is FYNNEI. The variable domain in full, with the rest retrieved from reference TRBV2 and TRBJ2-7, is EPEVTQTPSHQVTQMGQEVILRCVPISNHLYFYWYRQILGQKVEFLVSFYNNEISEKSEIFDDQFSVERPDGSNFTLKIRSTKLEDSAMYFCASNFGQGSSYEQYFGPGTRLTVT.

The J gene is TRBJ2-7, the V gene TRBV19, with 14 bases aligning to TRBD2. With V trimmed by 6 bases and J by 2 bases, 3 bases remained unmatched. This CDR3 has 15 amino acids. Germline V gene data show CDR1 as LNHDA and CDR2 as SQIVND (reference sequence). CDR3 sequence: CASSRLAGGTYEQYF. Written as DNA, the CDR3 is TGTGCCAGTAGCAGACTAGCGGGAGGGACCTACGAGCAGTACTTC.

V gene TRBV4-2 combines with J gene TRBJ2-7; TRBD2 aligns across 7 bases. CDR3 size: 16 residues. Losses at the gene ends were 0 bases for V and 4 bases for J; bases not matched to a gene: 9. From germline, CDR1 is LGHNA and CDR2 YNFKEQ. The CDR3 spells CASSQEASGGVYEQYF. The DNA of the CDR3 is TGTGCCAGCAGCCAAGAAGCTTCGGGAGGCGTATACGAGCAGTACTTC.